The clone carrying this T cell receptor beta chain was observed a single time. Its antigen is unidentified. This specimen includes other DNA sequences encoding the same CDR3. As the sequencing template, cDNA was produced by extracting RNA and reverse transcribing it. Sequencing was performed with immunoSEQ multiplex PCR; in TCRdb, only in-frame clones are kept and a portion is missing. The data contain 200,000 to 250,000 clones, 50% to 75% of them singletons. The entry originates in a study of CD8+ T cells in alopecia areata. Germline loops: CDR1 SGHRS, CDR2 YFSETQ. V was clipped by 2 bases and J by 6 bases, with 11 bases between them. The CDR3 extends over 14 amino acids. Regarding treatment: oral pan-JAK inhibitor, 5-10 mg twice daily. Sorted populations comprised CD4+ and CD8+ T cells obtained from PBMCs. Study-wide points: Shared TCR sequences were less clear between patients than in mice, possibly partly from HLA diversity. Researchers report lesional scalp, most notably alopecia totalis/universalis, outstripped normal scalp in clonality. Within the top 100, expanded CD8+ clones significantly decreased with tofacitinib, as did scalp clonality.

The chain uses TRBV5-1 and TRBJ1-4; D perhaps matches TRBD1 (6 bases). This clonotype originated in a human donor with alopecia areata. The sample here was CD4+ T cells sorted from blood, taken at week 4, from a patient treated with tofacitinib. As DNA, the CDR3 is TGCGCCAGCAGCTTACAGGGCCTGGATGAAAAACTGTTTTTT. Encoded protein: CASSLQGLDEKLFF.